One and the same sample provided the 17 T cell receptor beta chains below, sequenced in a study of blood T cell repertoires in COVID-19. Only in-frame clones appear in the TCRdb table, and some are missing; sequencing was by immunoSEQ multiplex PCR. In the table there are roughly 70,000 clones, 75% to 90% of which are singletons. The specimen was peripheral blood. These TCRs come from a woman older than 75 with active COVID-19.

This sequence joins TRBV4-2 and TRBJ2-3; 9 bases match TRBD1. The ends lost 0 bases at V and 2 bases at J; junction bases unmatched: 9. Per the germline V gene, CDR1 is LGHNA and CDR2 is YNFKEQ. CDR3 length equals 18 residues. CDR3 sequence: CASSQDAPDRGPTDTQYF. Written as DNA, the CDR3 is TGTGCCAGCAGCCAAGATGCCCCGGACAGGGGCCCCACAGATACGCAGTATTTT.

The V and J genes are TRBV7-2 and TRBJ2-7; TRBD2 agrees at 7 bases. V shed 5 bases, J shed 1 base, and the junction held 5 bases outside the gene matches. Germline CDR1 SGHTA, CDR2 FQGNSA. This CDR3 has 14 amino acids. This chain's CDR3 is CASSPGGGSYEQYF. For the CDR3, the DNA is TGTGCCAGCAGCCCGGGGGGAGGGTCCTACGAGCAGTACTTC.

The V and J genes are TRBV19 and TRBJ2-4, with TRBD2 matching 7 bases. Per germline, CDR1 LNHDA and CDR2 SQIVND (reference sequence). This CDR3 is built from 14 residues. The V gene end was trimmed by 5 bases and the J gene end by 8 bases; junction bases not matched to a gene: 9. In DNA, the CDR3 is TGTGCCAGTAGTCCCCCGGGGGGTAGGGACATTCAGTACTTC. Translating gives CASSPPGGRDIQYF.

The V call is TRBV5-1, the J call TRBJ2-3; TRBD2 matches at 10 bases. Germline V gene sequence: CDR1 SGHRS, CDR2 YFSETQ. J gave up 2 bases and V 3 bases, and 15 bases lay outside the gene matches. This CDR3 is 19 amino acids long. CDR3 nucleotides: TGCGCCAGCAGCTATCCTTTGGCGGCTAGCGGGAGAACCACAGATACGCAGTATTTT. This encodes CASSYPLAASGRTTDTQYF.

The J gene is TRBJ1-1, the V gene TRBV5-1; a weak D match, TRBD1 (6 bases). The CDR3 has 13 residues. V was pared by 9 bases and J by 1 base, with 13 bases between. Germline V CDR1 and CDR2: SGHRS, YFSETQ. The CDR3 DNA sequence: TGCGCCACCAGGAGACAGGCGAACACTGAAGCTTTCTTT. It yields the protein CATRRQANTEAFF. The complete variable domain, with remaining parts taken from reference TRBV5-1 and TRBJ1-1, reads KAGVTQTPRYLIKTRGQQVTLSCSPISGHRSVSWYQQTPGQGLQFLFEYFSETQRNKGNFPGRFSGRQFSNSRSEMNVSTLELGDSALYLCATRRQANTEAFFGQGTRLTVV.

The chain recombines TRBV5-8 with TRBJ2-3; 9 bases fit TRBD2. After removal of 2 bases from V and 3 bases from J, the junction contained 16 bases not matched to a gene. The CDR3 is 19 residues long. Germline values: CDR1 SGHTS, CDR2 YDEGEE. The CDR3 sequence is CASSFVGSGSTLGTDTQYF. CDR3 sequence (DNA): TGTGCCAGCAGCTTCGTAGGTAGCGGGAGTACACTGGGGACAGATACGCAGTATTTT. Looking up the rest from reference TRBV5-8 and TRBJ2-3 gives the full variable domain: EAGVTQSPTHLIKTRGQQATLRCSPISGHTSVYWYQQALGLGLQFLLWYDEGEERNRGNFPPRFSGRQFPNYSSELNVNALELEDSALYLCASSFVGSGSTLGTDTQYFGPGTRLTVL.

The chain employs TRBV11-2 and TRBJ2-3; 7 bases match TRBD1. Germline lookup yields CDR1 SGHAT and CDR2 FQNNGV. The CDR3 runs 14 residues. V gave up 3 bases and J gave up 6 bases; unmatched junction bases: 6. CDR3 in amino acids: CASSLGQPIDTQYF. The CDR3 bases are TGTGCCAGCAGCTTGGGACAGCCCATCGATACGCAGTATTTT.

The chain employs TRBV18 and TRBJ2-2, with TRBD2 matching 8 bases. The CDR3 totals 16 residues. Unmatched junction bases numbered 4, after V lost 3 bases and J lost 1 base. The germline V gene encodes CDR1 KGHSH and CDR2 LQKENI. The CDR3 loop reads CASSPLAGRNTGELFF. The CDR3 coding sequence is TGTGCCAGCTCACCGCTAGCGGGTAGGAACACCGGGGAGCTGTTTTTT.

The V gene is TRBV11-3, the J gene TRBJ2-3, with 9 positions matching TRBD1. With 4 bases clipped from V and 5 bases from J, the junction kept 4 bases outside the gene matches. Germline CDR1 SGHNT, CDR2 YENEEA. The CDR3 runs 14 residues. The CDR3 is CASSSRGQGDTQYF. DNA of the CDR3: TGTGCCAGCAGCTCCAGGGGACAGGGAGATACGCAGTATTTT. The complete variable domain, with remaining parts taken from reference TRBV11-3 and TRBJ2-3, reads EAGVVQSPRYKIIEKKQPVAFWCNPISGHNTLYWYLQNLGQGPELLIRYENEEAVDDSQLPKDRFSAERLKGVDSTLKIQPAELGDSAVYLCASSSRGQGDTQYFGPGTRLTVL.

The chain links TRBV3-1 (or the pseudogene TRBV3-2) to TRBJ2-7; tentatively, D is TRBD1 (6 bases). This CDR3 has 14 residues. Per the germline V gene, CDR1 is LGHDT and CDR2 is YNNKEL (reference sequence). V gave up 1 base and J gave up 5 bases, with 12 bases separating them. The CDR3 sequence is CASSQGWGLHEQYF. CDR3 nucleotide sequence: TGTGCCAGCAGCCAAGGGTGGGGGCTGCACGAGCAGTACTTC.

This chain connects TRBV3-1 (or the pseudogene TRBV3-2) to TRBJ1-2, with 9 bases identical to TRBD1. The germline CDR1 and CDR2 sequences are LGHDT and YNNKEL (reference sequence). Trimming took 4 bases from V and 5 from J; bases not matched to a gene: 5. The CDR3 length is 14 residues. This CDR3 is CASSPQGAGYGYTF. CDR3 nucleotides: TGTGCCAGCAGCCCACAGGGGGCAGGTTATGGCTACACCTTC.

V and J are TRBV12-3 or TRBV12-4 and TRBJ1-1, with D perhaps TRBD1 (6 bases). The CDR3 spans 13 residues. V was cut by 5 bases and J by 3 bases, with 10 bases left in between. Here the CDR3 DNA reads TGTGCCAGCAGTCTCAACAGGGACACTGAAGCTTTCTTT. This encodes CASSLNRDTEAFF.

The chain uses TRBV6-6 and TRBJ2-7; D might be TRBD2 (6 bases). Between the trimmed V and J ends, which lost 4 bases and 4 bases, there was a span of 14 bases. Germline V gives CDR1 MNHNY, CDR2 SVGAGI (reference sequence). There are 14 residues in the CDR3. The CDR3: CASSSLRGAYEQYF. As DNA, the CDR3 is TGTGCCAGCAGTTCCTTGCGGGGAGCTTACGAGCAGTACTTC.

The chain has TRBV5-4 and TRBJ2-5, with D possibly TRBD1 on 7 matching bases. Per germline, CDR1 SGHNT and CDR2 YYREEE (reference sequence). Trimming left V 3 bases short and J 4 bases short, with 13 bases between. The CDR3 runs 14 residues. The CDR3 loop is CASSSRQGGETQYF. The CDR3 DNA is TGTGCCAGCAGCTCAAGACAGGGAGGAGAGACCCAGTACTTC.

This chain uses TRBV7-9 with TRBJ1-6; D not resolved. The CDR3 runs 14 residues. Germline CDR1 is SEHNR and CDR2 is FQNEAQ (reference sequence). Trimming shortened V by 5 bases and J by 6 bases, and 11 bases separated the two germline ends. DNA of the CDR3: TGTGCCAGCAGCCGTGGCAGGCTTAATTCACCCCTCCACTTT. Its protein product is CASSRGRLNSPLHF.

The chain employs TRBV5-1 and TRBJ2-5; 8 bases agree with TRBD2. Trimming at V came to 0 bases and at J to 6 bases, leaving 7 bases not matched to a gene. The germline gives CDR1 SGHRS, CDR2 YFSETQ. There are 15 residues in the CDR3. In DNA, the CDR3 is TGCGCCAGCAGCTTGGAAGTCGGGAGGGGCAAGACCCAGTACTTC. As protein: CASSLEVGRGKTQYF.

This chain uses TRBV4-1 with TRBJ2-1; 9 nucleotides match TRBD2. Germline assignment: CDR1 MGHRA and CDR2 YSYEKL. CDR3 length equals 16 residues. Trimming at V came to 1 base and at J to 2 bases, leaving 3 bases not matched to a gene. CDR3 loop: CASSQVAGVPYNEQFF. CDR3 bases: TGCGCCAGCAGCCAAGTAGCGGGAGTCCCCTACAATGAGCAGTTCTTC.